These T cell receptor beta chains were read from a single sample in a study of blood T cell repertoires in COVID-19. TCRdb's table, derived via immunoSEQ multiplex PCR, lists solely in-frame clones and lacks some. The sample includes fewer than 200,000 clones, approximately 87% of them seen just once. The material sequenced was PBMCs or T cells enriched from blood (not recorded which). These receptors came from a woman between 45 and 65 years old who had recovered from COVID-19. Both conserved end residues are part of each CDR3. The D gene is left open where the match is weak. Size values are once, few and many counts, or a class for expanded clones, and some rows have none.

d_gene: TRBD2; abundance: NA; v_gene: TRBV4-1; j_gene: TRBJ2-2; CDR3nt: TGCGCCAGCAGCCAAGAACTTTGGCTAGCGGTTTCCGAATACACCGGGGAGCTGTTTTTT; CDR3aa: CASSQELWLAVSEYTGELFF
d_gene: NA; abundance: NA; v_gene: TRBV19; j_gene: TRBJ1-6; CDR3nt: TGTGCCAGTAATGTGAGGAATTCACCCCTCCACTTT; CDR3aa: CASNVRNSPLHF
d_gene: NA; abundance: NA; v_gene: TRBV12-3/TRBV12-4; j_gene: TRBJ1-4; CDR3nt: TGTGCCAGCAGTTGGGCTTTGGGTGAAAAACTGTTTTTT; CDR3aa: CASSWALGEKLFF
d_gene: TRBD1; abundance: NA; v_gene: TRBV6-5; j_gene: TRBJ1-2; CDR3nt: TGTGCCAGCAGTTCAAGCGACAGGGTGGCTATTGGCTACACCTTC; CDR3aa: CASSSSDRVAIGYTF
d_gene: NA; abundance: NA; v_gene: TRBV6-1; j_gene: TRBJ1-4; CDR3nt: TGTGCCAGCAGTGAAATCACAGATAAGAATGAAAAACTGTTTTTT; CDR3aa: CASSEITDKNEKLFF
d_gene: TRBD2; abundance: NA; v_gene: TRBV19; j_gene: TRBJ2-2; CDR3nt: TGTGCCAGTAGTCCTCTAGCGGGAGGCACCGGGGAGCTGTTTTTT; CDR3aa: CASSPLAGGTGELFF
d_gene: NA; abundance: NA; v_gene: TRBV30; j_gene: TRBJ1-2; CDR3nt: TGTGCCTGGAGTCCCGACCCTGGGGGGGTCTATGGCTACACCTTC; CDR3aa: CAWSPDPGGVYGYTF
d_gene: NA; abundance: once; v_gene: TRBV27; j_gene: TRBJ2-2; CDR3nt: TGTGCCAGCAGTTGGAGCGACAACACCGGGGAGCTGTTTTTT; CDR3aa: CASSWSDNTGELFF
d_gene: TRBD1; abundance: once; v_gene: TRBV24-1; j_gene: TRBJ2-5; CDR3nt: TGTGCCACCAGTGAAGAGAAACAGGGGCCCCAAGAGACCCAGTACTTC; CDR3aa: CATSEEKQGPQETQYF
d_gene: NA; abundance: NA; v_gene: TRBV12-3/TRBV12-4; j_gene: TRBJ1-5; CDR3nt: TGTGCCAGCAGTTTCGCGGGTCAGCCCCAGCATTTT; CDR3aa: CASSFAGQPQHF
d_gene: NA; abundance: NA; v_gene: TRBV18; j_gene: TRBJ1-1; CDR3nt: TGTGCCAGCTCACCAGTGACAAGGAACACTGAAGCTTTCTTT; CDR3aa: CASSPVTRNTEAFF
d_gene: NA; abundance: NA; v_gene: TRBV9; j_gene: TRBJ2-3; CDR3nt: TGTGCCAGCAGGGAGGGAACCTTAGGCTTCACAGATACGCAGTATTTT; CDR3aa: CASREGTLGFTDTQYF
d_gene: NA; abundance: once; v_gene: TRBV5-1; j_gene: TRBJ1-1; CDR3nt: TGCGCCAGCAGCTCAGGTGGGGCCGTGAACACTGAAGCTTTCTTT; CDR3aa: CASSSGGAVNTEAFF
d_gene: TRBD1; abundance: few; v_gene: TRBV7-9; j_gene: TRBJ1-5; CDR3nt: TGTGCCAGCAGCTTAGCAGGACAGGGGTTGAACTCGGGTCAGCCCCAGCATTTT; CDR3aa: CASSLAGQGLNSGQPQHF
d_gene: TRBD1; abundance: NA; v_gene: TRBV5-1; j_gene: TRBJ1-3; CDR3nt: TGCGCCAGCAGCTTGCCCTCAACCGAAGGACAGGGCCTTCGAAACACCATATATTTT; CDR3aa: CASSLPSTEGQGLRNTIYF
d_gene: NA; abundance: once; v_gene: TRBV14; j_gene: TRBJ2-5; CDR3nt: TGTGCCAGCAGCCAAGTGGGGCTAGCGCAAGAGACCCAGTACTTC; CDR3aa: CASSQVGLAQETQYF
d_gene: TRBD1; abundance: NA; v_gene: TRBV9; j_gene: TRBJ1-2; CDR3nt: TGTGCCAGCAGCGAAGCCCCGACAGGGGTCGACTATGGCTACACCTTC; CDR3aa: CASSEAPTGVDYGYTF
d_gene: TRBD1; abundance: NA; v_gene: TRBV4-1; j_gene: TRBJ1-5; CDR3nt: TGCGCCAGCAGCCAAGATAGACAGGGGGCAAGGCCCCAGCATTTT; CDR3aa: CASSQDRQGARPQHF
d_gene: NA; abundance: NA; v_gene: TRBV5-1; j_gene: TRBJ1-4; CDR3nt: TGCGCCAGCAGCTTCTCTGCAGGGGTGGGAGAAAAACTGTTTTTT; CDR3aa: CASSFSAGVGEKLFF
d_gene: TRBD1; abundance: NA; v_gene: TRBV11-2; j_gene: TRBJ1-5; CDR3nt: TGTGCCAGCAGCCAAGGGACAGGGGCCATTAGCAATCAGCCCCAGCATTTT; CDR3aa: CASSQGTGAISNQPQHF
d_gene: NA; abundance: NA; v_gene: TRBV25-1; j_gene: TRBJ1-6; CDR3nt: TGTGCCAGCAGTGAATCACTGGGGGCTTCGGCACCCCTCCACTTT; CDR3aa: CASSESLGASAPLHF
d_gene: NA; abundance: NA; v_gene: TRBV28; j_gene: TRBJ1-4; CDR3nt: TGTGCCAGCAGTGCACAGGGAGATAATGAAAAACTGTTTTTT; CDR3aa: CASSAQGDNEKLFF
d_gene: NA; abundance: few; v_gene: TRBV18; j_gene: TRBJ2-2; CDR3nt: TGTGCCAGCTCACCTAATCCGGACTCCACCGGGGAGCTGTTTTTT; CDR3aa: CASSPNPDSTGELFF
d_gene: TRBD2; abundance: NA; v_gene: TRBV7-2; j_gene: TRBJ2-5; CDR3nt: TGTGCCAGCAGCTCTGCGGGGGGCGCAGAGACCCAGTACTTC; CDR3aa: CASSSAGGAETQYF
d_gene: TRBD1; abundance: NA; v_gene: TRBV15; j_gene: TRBJ1-1; CDR3nt: TGTGCCACCAGCAGAGGGGGACAGAGCACTGAAGCTTTCTTT; CDR3aa: CATSRGGQSTEAFF
d_gene: TRBD1; abundance: NA; v_gene: TRBV7-2; j_gene: TRBJ1-5; CDR3nt: TGTGCCAGCAGCTTAGCGGGGACAGGGTTTGAGGGCAATCAGCCCCAGCATTTT; CDR3aa: CASSLAGTGFEGNQPQHF
d_gene: NA; abundance: NA; v_gene: TRBV7-9; j_gene: TRBJ1-4; CDR3nt: TGTGCCAGCAGCCGGACATTAGTTGAGGAAAAACTGTTTTTT; CDR3aa: CASSRTLVEEKLFF
d_gene: NA; abundance: NA; v_gene: TRBV28; j_gene: TRBJ1-2; CDR3nt: TGTGCCAGCAGTTTATGGTCCGGGAACTATGGCTACACCTTC; CDR3aa: CASSLWSGNYGYTF
d_gene: NA; abundance: NA; v_gene: TRBV11-3; j_gene: TRBJ1-1; CDR3nt: TGTGCCAGCAGCTTCAGGGCCGGAGGGGCTTTCTTT; CDR3aa: CASSFRAGGAFF
d_gene: NA; abundance: NA; v_gene: TRBV27; j_gene: TRBJ1-3; CDR3nt: TGTGCCAGCAGCCGGGGAGGGGTCGGAAACACCATATATTTT; CDR3aa: CASSRGGVGNTIYF
d_gene: NA; abundance: NA; v_gene: TRBV7-9; j_gene: TRBJ2-1; CDR3nt: TGTGCCAGCAGCGATAAGACCGGGACAGAGCAGTTCTTC; CDR3aa: CASSDKTGTEQFF
d_gene: NA; abundance: NA; v_gene: TRBV18; j_gene: TRBJ1-1; CDR3nt: TGTGCCAGCTCAGCAGACAGATTTGAAGCTTTCTTT; CDR3aa: CASSADRFEAFF
d_gene: TRBD1; abundance: many; v_gene: TRBV12-3/TRBV12-4; j_gene: TRBJ1-2; CDR3nt: TGTGCCAGCAGTTTAATGGGACAGGCTGGCTACACCTTC; CDR3aa: CASSLMGQAGYTF
d_gene: NA; abundance: NA; v_gene: TRBV3-1/TRBV3-2; j_gene: TRBJ1-6; CDR3nt: TGTGCCAGCAGCGGACACCGGTTATTTAATTCACCCCTCCACTTT; CDR3aa: CASSGHRLFNSPLHF
d_gene: NA; abundance: many; v_gene: TRBV6-5; j_gene: TRBJ2-1; CDR3nt: TGTGCCAGCAGTTACTCGAACAGGAATGAGCAGTTCTTC; CDR3aa: CASSYSNRNEQFF
d_gene: NA; abundance: NA; v_gene: TRBV13; j_gene: TRBJ1-6; CDR3nt: TGTGCCAGCAGCTTAGGCAGAGGTAATTCACCCCTCCACTTT; CDR3aa: CASSLGRGNSPLHF
d_gene: NA; abundance: NA; v_gene: TRBV3-1/TRBV3-2; j_gene: TRBJ1-1; CDR3nt: TGTGCCAGCAGCCAAGATTATATGGGCGCAGCCGAAGCTTTCTTT; CDR3aa: CASSQDYMGAAEAFF
d_gene: NA; abundance: NA; v_gene: TRBV2; j_gene: TRBJ1-1; CDR3nt: TGTGCCAGCAACAGCCGGCCCGACACTGAAGCTTTCTTT; CDR3aa: CASNSRPDTEAFF
d_gene: NA; abundance: NA; v_gene: TRBV5-1; j_gene: TRBJ2-1; CDR3nt: TGCGCCAGCCGCCGAACGCCCCGAGGTGAGCAGTTCTTC; CDR3aa: CASRRTPRGEQFF
d_gene: NA; abundance: once; v_gene: TRBV5-1; j_gene: TRBJ1-1; CDR3nt: TGCGCCAGCGGGGGGTACGGGGTCACTGAAGCTTTCTTT; CDR3aa: CASGGYGVTEAFF
d_gene: NA; abundance: few; v_gene: TRBV29-1; j_gene: TRBJ1-4; CDR3nt: TGCAGCGCCCCGGGGACTTCTAATGAAAAACTGTTTTTT; CDR3aa: CSAPGTSNEKLFF
d_gene: NA; abundance: NA; v_gene: TRBV19; j_gene: TRBJ1-1; CDR3nt: TGTGCCAGTAGTTACCCCGATTGGGGCTGGGCTTTCTTT; CDR3aa: CASSYPDWGWAFF
d_gene: TRBD1; abundance: few; v_gene: TRBV28; j_gene: TRBJ1-1; CDR3nt: TGTGCCAGCAGTTTGCACCTGACAGGGGAGAACACTGAAGCTTTCTTT; CDR3aa: CASSLHLTGENTEAFF
d_gene: NA; abundance: once; v_gene: TRBV11-3; j_gene: TRBJ1-1; CDR3nt: TGTGCCAGCAGCGTCCACGGGTCGAACACTGAAGCTTTCTTT; CDR3aa: CASSVHGSNTEAFF
d_gene: TRBD2; abundance: once; v_gene: TRBV5-4; j_gene: TRBJ2-5; CDR3nt: TGTGCCAGCAGCTCACACCGCGGGAGTTCGAGGGAGACCCAGTACTTC; CDR3aa: CASSSHRGSSRETQYF
d_gene: NA; abundance: NA; v_gene: TRBV12-3/TRBV12-4; j_gene: TRBJ1-6; CDR3nt: TGTGCCAGCAGTCCGGGACATACCGGTCTCCACTTT; CDR3aa: CASSPGHTGLHF
d_gene: NA; abundance: NA; v_gene: TRBV19; j_gene: TRBJ1-1; CDR3nt: TGTGCCAGTAGTATAGGAGGGAACACTGAAGCTTTCTTT; CDR3aa: CASSIGGNTEAFF
d_gene: NA; abundance: NA; v_gene: TRBV5-6; j_gene: TRBJ1-4; CDR3nt: TGTGCCAGCAGCTTGGCAGGGGCTAATGAAAAACTGTTTTTT; CDR3aa: CASSLAGANEKLFF
d_gene: NA; abundance: NA; v_gene: TRBV28; j_gene: TRBJ1-2; CDR3nt: TGTGCCAGCAGTTTACCCTCCTATGGCTACACCTTC; CDR3aa: CASSLPSYGYTF
d_gene: TRBD1; abundance: NA; v_gene: TRBV7-2; j_gene: TRBJ2-5; CDR3nt: TGTGCCAGCAGCTGGGGACAGGGTGAGACCCAGTACTTC; CDR3aa: CASSWGQGETQYF
d_gene: NA; abundance: few; v_gene: TRBV7-9; j_gene: TRBJ1-1; CDR3nt: TGTGCCAGCAGCTTAGATTGGGCCACTGAAGCTTTCTTT; CDR3aa: CASSLDWATEAFF
d_gene: NA; abundance: few; v_gene: TRBV29-1; j_gene: TRBJ1-1; CDR3nt: TGCAGCGGGCGGGTCACTGAAGCTTTCTTT; CDR3aa: CSGRVTEAFF
d_gene: TRBD1; abundance: NA; v_gene: TRBV6-5; j_gene: TRBJ1-6; CDR3nt: TGTGCCAGCAGAAAAGACCTGGGACAGAGGACACCCCTCCACTTT; CDR3aa: CASRKDLGQRTPLHF
d_gene: NA; abundance: NA; v_gene: TRBV27; j_gene: TRBJ1-1; CDR3nt: TGTGCCAGCAGTTTACTAGGAACTGAAGCTTTCTTT; CDR3aa: CASSLLGTEAFF